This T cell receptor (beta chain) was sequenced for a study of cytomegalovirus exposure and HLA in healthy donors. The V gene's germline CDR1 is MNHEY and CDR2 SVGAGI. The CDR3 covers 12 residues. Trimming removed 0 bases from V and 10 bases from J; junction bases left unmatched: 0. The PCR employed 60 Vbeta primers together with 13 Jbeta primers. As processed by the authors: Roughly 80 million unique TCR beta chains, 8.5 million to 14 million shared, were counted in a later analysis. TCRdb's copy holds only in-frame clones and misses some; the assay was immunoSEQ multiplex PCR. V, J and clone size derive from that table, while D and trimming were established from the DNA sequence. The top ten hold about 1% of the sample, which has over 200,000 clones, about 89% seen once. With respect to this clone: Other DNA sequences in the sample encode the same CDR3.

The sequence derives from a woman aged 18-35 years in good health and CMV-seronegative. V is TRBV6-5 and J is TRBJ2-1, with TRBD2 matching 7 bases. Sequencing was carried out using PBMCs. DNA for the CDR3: TGTGCCAGCAGTTACTCGGGGGGGGAGCAGTTCTTC. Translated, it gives CASSYSGGEQFF.